One and the same sample provided the 4 T cell receptor beta chains below, sequenced in a study of spatial heterogeneity in lung cancer (dated by TCRdb to 2018 to 2020). Study-level results and caveats: The tumor nonsynonymous mutation count correlated with the number of expanded alpha and beta TCRs within the tumor.

These receptors' antigens are unknown. Libraries were made using 5' RACE. Sequencer: NextSeq 500. TCRdb itself trimmed the public reads at Q25 with fastp, ran MiXCR and retained productive beta chains. CDR3 protein duplicates are merged, each entry listing the most common genes and DNA. The sample table contains about 3,600 distinct CDR3 sequences; only one count was recorded for around 9.4% of them. The ten top clones hold approximately 30% of the sample. The time point label corresponds to: sample taken at primary tumor resection. The sequencing here drew on lung tumor tissue, taken at surgery. These receptors all come from a male donor with early-stage non-small cell lung cancer.

This clonotype is classed as medium-sized. This beta chain is an off-target read within a library intended for alpha chains, so its frequency means little. This rearrangement joins TRBV7-8 to TRBJ1-5; D unresolved. Germline-derived CDR1 and CDR2 are SGHVS and FQNEAQ. The V and J ends lost 4 bases and 4 bases respectively, with 11 bases between them. The CDR3 sequence is 14 residues long. CDR3 region: CASSSRTVNQPQHF. For the CDR3, the DNA is TGTGCCAGCAGCTCCCGGACTGTGAATCAGCCCCAGCATTTT. The full variable domain, in which reference TRBV7-8 and TRBJ1-5 provide the parts outside the CDR3, is GAGVSQSPRYKVAKRGQDVALRCDPISGHVSLFWYQQALGQGPEFLTYFQNEAQLDKSGLPSDRFFAERPEGSVSTLKIQRTQQEDSAVYLCASSSRTVNQPQHFGDGTRLSIL.

This clonotype was counted at least ten times. This beta chain slipped into a library made for alpha chains as a stray read, so its size is not meaningful. The chain uses TRBV7-2 and TRBJ1-1; D remains unclear. V was shortened by 2 bases and J by 1 base, with 11 bases between the two germline ends. CDR3 size: 15 residues. Germline V gene sequence: CDR1 SGHTA, CDR2 FQGNSA. CDR3: CASSLKGNTNTEAFF. CDR3 nucleotides: TGTGCCAGCAGCTTAAAAGGAAACACGAACACTGAAGCTTTCTTT.

By share, this clonotype counts as medium-sized. This beta chain is an off-target read within a library intended for alpha chains, so its frequency means little. The J gene is TRBJ2-2, the V gene TRBV19; D is unclear. This CDR3 contains 14 residues. V lost 6 bases to trimming and J lost 4 bases, with 12 bases between them. Germline-derived CDR1 and CDR2 are LNHDA and SQIVND (reference sequence). Here the CDR3 DNA reads TGTGCCAGTAGCGGCTTTAGTATCACCGGGGAGCTGTTTTTT. Its protein is CASSGFSITGELFF.

Turning to this clonotype: Being off target in a library aimed at alpha chains, this beta chain has a size of little meaning. This sequence joins TRBV11-3 and TRBJ2-4; D gene uncertain. Per germline, CDR1 SGHNT and CDR2 YENEEA. The CDR3 is made up of 13 amino acids. Trimming removed 5 bases at V and 2 bases at J, with 7 bases between. In nucleotides, the CDR3 is TGTGCCAGCAGCCCTGGACCCAAAAACATTCAGTACTTC. Protein product: CASSPGPKNIQYF. Filled out from reference TRBV11-3 and TRBJ2-4, the complete variable domain reads EAGVVQSPRYKIIEKKQPVAFWCNPISGHNTLYWYLQNLGQGPELLIRYENEEAVDDSQLPKDRFSAERLKGVDSTLKIQPAELGDSAVYLCASSPGPKNIQYFGAGTRLSVL.